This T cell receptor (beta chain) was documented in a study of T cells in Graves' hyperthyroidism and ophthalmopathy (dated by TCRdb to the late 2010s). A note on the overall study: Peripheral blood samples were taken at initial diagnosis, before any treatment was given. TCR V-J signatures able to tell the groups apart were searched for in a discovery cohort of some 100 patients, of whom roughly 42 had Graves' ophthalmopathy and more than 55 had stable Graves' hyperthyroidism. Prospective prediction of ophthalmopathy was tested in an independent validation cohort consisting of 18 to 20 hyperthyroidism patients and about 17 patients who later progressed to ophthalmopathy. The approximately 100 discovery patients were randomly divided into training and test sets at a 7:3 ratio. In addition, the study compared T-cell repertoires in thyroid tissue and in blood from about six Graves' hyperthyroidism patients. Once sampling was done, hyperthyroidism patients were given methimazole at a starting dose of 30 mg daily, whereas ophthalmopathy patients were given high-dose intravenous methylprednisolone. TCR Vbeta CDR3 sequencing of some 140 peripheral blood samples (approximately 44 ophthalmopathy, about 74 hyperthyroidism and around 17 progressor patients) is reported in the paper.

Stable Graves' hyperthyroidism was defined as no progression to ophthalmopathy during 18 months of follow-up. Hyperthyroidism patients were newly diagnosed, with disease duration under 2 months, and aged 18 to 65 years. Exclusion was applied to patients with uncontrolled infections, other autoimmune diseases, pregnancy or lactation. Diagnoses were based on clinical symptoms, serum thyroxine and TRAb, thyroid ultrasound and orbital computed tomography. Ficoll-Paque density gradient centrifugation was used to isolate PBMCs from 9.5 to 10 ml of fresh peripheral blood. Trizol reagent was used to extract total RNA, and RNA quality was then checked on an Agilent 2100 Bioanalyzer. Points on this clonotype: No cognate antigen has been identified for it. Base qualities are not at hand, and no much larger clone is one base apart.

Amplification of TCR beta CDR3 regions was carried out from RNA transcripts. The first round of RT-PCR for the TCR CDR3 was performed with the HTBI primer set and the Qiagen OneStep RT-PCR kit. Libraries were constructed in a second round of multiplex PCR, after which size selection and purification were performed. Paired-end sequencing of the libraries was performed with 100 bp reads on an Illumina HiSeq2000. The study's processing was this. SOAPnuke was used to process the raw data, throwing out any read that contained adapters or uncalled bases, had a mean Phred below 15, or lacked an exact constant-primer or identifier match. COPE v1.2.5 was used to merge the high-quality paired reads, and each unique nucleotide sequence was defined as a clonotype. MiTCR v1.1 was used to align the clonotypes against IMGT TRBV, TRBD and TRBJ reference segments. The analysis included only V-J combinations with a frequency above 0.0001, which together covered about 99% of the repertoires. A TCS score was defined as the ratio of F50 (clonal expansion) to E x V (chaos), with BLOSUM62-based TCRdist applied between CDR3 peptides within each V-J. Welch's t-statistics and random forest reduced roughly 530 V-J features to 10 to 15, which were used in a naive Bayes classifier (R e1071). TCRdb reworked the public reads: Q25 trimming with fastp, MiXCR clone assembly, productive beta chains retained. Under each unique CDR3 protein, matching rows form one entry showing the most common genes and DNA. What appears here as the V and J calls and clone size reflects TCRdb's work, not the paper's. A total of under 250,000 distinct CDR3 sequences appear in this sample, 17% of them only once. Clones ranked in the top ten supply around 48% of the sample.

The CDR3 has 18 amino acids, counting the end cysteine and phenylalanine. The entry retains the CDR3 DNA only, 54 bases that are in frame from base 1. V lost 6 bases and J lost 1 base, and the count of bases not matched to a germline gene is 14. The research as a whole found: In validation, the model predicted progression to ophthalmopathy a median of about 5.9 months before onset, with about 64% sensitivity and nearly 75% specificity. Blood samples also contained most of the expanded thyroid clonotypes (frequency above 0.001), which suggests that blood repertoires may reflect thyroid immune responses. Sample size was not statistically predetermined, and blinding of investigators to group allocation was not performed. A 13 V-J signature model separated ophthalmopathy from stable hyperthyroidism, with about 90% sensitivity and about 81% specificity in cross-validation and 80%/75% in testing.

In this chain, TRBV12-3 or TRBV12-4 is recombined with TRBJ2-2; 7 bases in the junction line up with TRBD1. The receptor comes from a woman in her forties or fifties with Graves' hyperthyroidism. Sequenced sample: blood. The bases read TGTGCCAGCAGCCTCTTAGGCCCCGGGACAGTGAACACCGGGGAGCTGTTTTTT. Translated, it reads CASSLLGPGTVNTGELFF.